The 3 T cell receptor beta chains below all came from one sample that was sequenced in a study of OX40 agonist ivuxolimab in advanced cancers. Profiled with immunoSEQ multiplex PCR; TCRdb holds only in-frame clones, not every one. The data contain about 30,000 clones, 80% to 90% of them singletons. Specimen: CD4+ or CD8+ T cells sorted from blood, collected in a trial of the OX40 agonist ivuxolimab. All receptors come from an adult with an advanced solid tumor such as melanoma, head and neck, liver or kidney cancer.

The rearrangement uses TRBV6-1 and TRBJ2-7; 11 bases fit TRBD2. The junction had 7 bases not matched to a gene; V was cut back by 6 bases and J by 3 bases. Germline V gene sequence: CDR1 MNHNS, CDR2 SASEGT. CDR3 length equals 15 residues. CDR3 coding DNA: TGTGCCAGCAGACCCACTAGCGGGGGTCACTACGAGCAGTACTTC. Encoded protein: CASRPTSGGHYEQYF.

The V gene is TRBV30, the J gene TRBJ2-3, with D possibly being TRBD2 (6 bases). Germline V gives CDR1 GTSNPN, CDR2 SVGIG (reference sequence). V was clipped by 6 bases and J by 0 bases, with 10 bases between them. This CDR3 has 13 amino acids. Here the CDR3 reads CACRGTSTDTQYF. The CDR3, as DNA: TGTGCCTGCCGGGGGACTAGCACAGATACGCAGTATTTT.

This clone appeared once. In DNA form, the CDR3 reads TGTGCCAGCAGCTTAACAGTTGGGACAGGGGTGAATGAGCAGTTCTTC. It encodes CASSLTVGTGVNEQFF. The chain joins TRBV7-3 to TRBJ2-1; 10 bases align to TRBD1. The CDR3 runs 16 residues. Losses at the gene ends were 0 bases for V and 7 bases for J; bases not matched to a gene: 6. CDR1 SGHTA and CDR2 FQGTGA come from the germline V gene.